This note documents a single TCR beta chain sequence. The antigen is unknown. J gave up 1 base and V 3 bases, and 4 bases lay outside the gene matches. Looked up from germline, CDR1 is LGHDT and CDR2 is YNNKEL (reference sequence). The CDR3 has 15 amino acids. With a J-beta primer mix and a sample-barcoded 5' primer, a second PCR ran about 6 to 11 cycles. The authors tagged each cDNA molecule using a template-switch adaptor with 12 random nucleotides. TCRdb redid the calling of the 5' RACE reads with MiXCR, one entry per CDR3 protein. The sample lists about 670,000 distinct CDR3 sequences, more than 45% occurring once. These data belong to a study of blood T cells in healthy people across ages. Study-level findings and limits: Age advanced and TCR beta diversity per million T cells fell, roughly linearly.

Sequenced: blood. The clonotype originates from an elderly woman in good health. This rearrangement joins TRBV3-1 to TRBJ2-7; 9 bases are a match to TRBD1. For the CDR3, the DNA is TGTGCCAGCAGCCACCGGGACAGGGTGTCCTACGAGCAGTACTTC. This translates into CASSHRDRVSYEQYF.